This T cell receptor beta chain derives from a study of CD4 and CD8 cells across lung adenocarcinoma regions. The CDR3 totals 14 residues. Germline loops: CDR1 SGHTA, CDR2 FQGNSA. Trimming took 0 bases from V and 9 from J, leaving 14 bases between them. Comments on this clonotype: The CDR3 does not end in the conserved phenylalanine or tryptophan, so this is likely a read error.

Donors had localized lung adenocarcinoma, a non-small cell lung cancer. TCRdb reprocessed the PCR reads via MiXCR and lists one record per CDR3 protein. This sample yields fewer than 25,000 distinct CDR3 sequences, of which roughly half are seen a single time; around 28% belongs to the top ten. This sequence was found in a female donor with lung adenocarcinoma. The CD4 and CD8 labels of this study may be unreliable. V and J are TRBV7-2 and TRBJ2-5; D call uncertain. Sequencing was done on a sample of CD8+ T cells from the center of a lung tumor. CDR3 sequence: CASSLAGRWASQYS. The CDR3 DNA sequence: TGTGCCAGCAGCTTAGCGGGTCGTTGGGCGTCCCAGTACTCC.